The T cell receptor (beta chain) described here comes from a study of early T cells in non-severe SARS-CoV-2 infection. Study at large: Bulk RNA from unsorted whole blood was sequenced; chains were unpaired.

Germline CDR1 is DFQATT and CDR2 is SNEGSKA (reference sequence). V dropped 5 bases and J dropped 4; count of bases not matched to a gene: 12. The CDR3 is 16 residues long. Individually, cDNA molecules had unique molecular identifiers attached to them. TCRdb ran MiXCR on the 5' RACE reads and lists one entry per CDR3 protein. The data hold under 85,000 distinct CDR3 sequences, with approximately 10% observed a single time. The sequencing here drew on whole blood, taken at baseline. V and J are TRBV20-1 and TRBJ2-3; TRBD2 matches 10 bases. The TCR sequence derives from an adult who was a healthcare worker with PCR-confirmed SARS-CoV-2 infection or an uninfected control (not recorded which). CDR3 coding DNA: TGCAGTGCTGTAGAACCGGTGGGACTAGCGTCAGATACGCAGTATTTT. It codes for CSAVEPVGLASDTQYF.